The text below deals with one T cell receptor (beta chain). The antigen is unknown. The data belong to a study of T cell repertoires in cytomegalovirus infection. Study overall: Public TCR beta signatures were indicative of both CMV infection and a matching HLA type.

TCRdb reprocessed the reads with MiXCR, giving one entry per CDR3 protein. The sample lists 650,000 to 850,000 distinct CDR3 sequences, roughly 28% occurring once. Per the germline V gene, CDR1 is MGHRA and CDR2 is YSYEKL. V shed 3 bases and J shed 4 bases, with 9 bases lying between them. The CDR3 is made up of 14 amino acids. The clonotype was recovered from a human donor in good health (CMV status not recorded). Some clones in this sample may be carry-over from other donors' samples. The sample consisted of cultured CD8+ T cells from PBMCs, taken from culture after CMV antigen stimulation. The gene calls are TRBV4-1 and TRBJ1-4, with D perhaps TRBD1 (6 bases). The CDR3 protein is CASSQRDINEKLFF. CDR3 coding DNA: TGCGCCAGCAGCCAGAGGGACATTAATGAAAAACTGTTTTTT.